This is a list of T cell receptor beta chains from one sample in a study of cytomegalovirus exposure and HLA in healthy donors. Generated by immunoSEQ multiplex PCR, the TCRdb table keeps only in-frame clones and is missing some. The sample contains almost 200,000 clones, 79% of which appear only once. The sequencing sample was made of PBMCs. These receptor sequences come from a male donor in good health and CMV-seropositive. Both conserved end residues are part of each CDR3. The order of the fields is J gene, clone size, CDR3 length, D gene, V gene, CDR3 protein, CDR3 DNA. The D gene is left open where the match is weak. Not every row has a clone size; where given, it reads once, few, many or a size class.

j_call: TRBJ2-7; clone_size: NA; cdr3_length: 15; d_call: TRBD1; v_call: TRBV7-9; cdr3_aa: CASSSPGQGFNEQYF; cdr3_nt: TGTGCCAGCAGTTCTCCGGGACAGGGGTTTAACGAGCAGTACTTC
j_call: TRBJ2-1; clone_size: NA; cdr3_length: 11; d_call: NA; v_call: TRBV19; cdr3_aa: CATLLEGLPFF; cdr3_nt: TGTGCCACATTGCTGGAGGGGTTGCCGTTCTTC
j_call: TRBJ2-7; clone_size: few; cdr3_length: 18; d_call: NA; v_call: TRBV23-1; cdr3_aa: CASSQLSFYLAPSYEQYF; cdr3_nt: TGCGCCAGCAGTCAACTATCCTTTTATCTTGCCCCCTCCTACGAGCAGTACTTC
j_call: TRBJ2-1; clone_size: NA; cdr3_length: 15; d_call: NA; v_call: TRBV11-3; cdr3_aa: CASSAEPGHYNEQFF; cdr3_nt: TGTGCCAGCAGCGCGGAACCGGGACACTACAATGAGCAGTTCTTC
j_call: TRBJ2-1; clone_size: NA; cdr3_length: 16; d_call: TRBD2; v_call: TRBV7-9; cdr3_aa: CASTYVTSGEGDEQFF; cdr3_nt: TGTGCCAGCACGTATGTGACTAGCGGAGAGGGTGATGAGCAGTTCTTC
j_call: TRBJ2-3; clone_size: NA; cdr3_length: 15; d_call: TRBD2; v_call: TRBV5-1; cdr3_aa: CASSLTGRGADTQYF; cdr3_nt: TGCGCCAGCAGCTTAACGGGTCGGGGGGCAGATACGCAGTATTTT
j_call: TRBJ1-1; clone_size: once; cdr3_length: 13; d_call: NA; v_call: TRBV10-3; cdr3_aa: CAITKTANTEAFF; cdr3_nt: TGTGCCATCACCAAGACAGCGAACACTGAAGCTTTCTTT
j_call: TRBJ1-4; clone_size: NA; cdr3_length: 13; d_call: NA; v_call: TRBV14; cdr3_aa: CASSRSEGEKLFF; cdr3_nt: TGTGCCAGCAGCCGTTCTGAGGGTGAAAAACTGTTTTTT
j_call: TRBJ1-2; clone_size: NA; cdr3_length: 18; d_call: NA; v_call: TRBV5-3; cdr3_aa: CARSCSGAAGIINYGYTF; cdr3_nt: TGTGCCAGAAGCTGCAGCGGGGCGGCTGGAATTATTAACTATGGCTACACCTTC
j_call: TRBJ2-2; clone_size: NA; cdr3_length: 15; d_call: NA; v_call: TRBV2; cdr3_aa: CASSQNDRNTGELFF; cdr3_nt: TGTGCCAGCAGTCAAAATGACAGGAACACCGGGGAGCTGTTTTTT
j_call: TRBJ2-7; clone_size: few; cdr3_length: 11; d_call: NA; v_call: TRBV10-3; cdr3_aa: CAISGQYEQYF; cdr3_nt: TGTGCCATCAGTGGACAGTACGAGCAGTACTTC
j_call: TRBJ1-6; clone_size: NA; cdr3_length: 16; d_call: NA; v_call: TRBV10-3; cdr3_aa: CAISDDRSSYNSPLHF; cdr3_nt: TGTGCCATCAGTGATGACAGGAGCTCCTATAATTCACCCCTCCACTTT
j_call: TRBJ2-7; clone_size: once; cdr3_length: 16; d_call: NA; v_call: TRBV19; cdr3_aa: CASSIGQELGYYEQYF; cdr3_nt: TGTGCCAGTAGTATAGGACAGGAATTGGGATATTACGAGCAGTACTTC
j_call: TRBJ1-6; clone_size: NA; cdr3_length: 15; d_call: TRBD1; v_call: TRBV7-3; cdr3_aa: CASSRAGTDNSPLHF; cdr3_nt: TGTGCCAGCAGCCGCGCCGGGACAGATAATTCACCCCTCCACTTT
j_call: TRBJ1-2; clone_size: once; cdr3_length: 13; d_call: NA; v_call: TRBV28; cdr3_aa: CASSSPFNYGYTF; cdr3_nt: TGTGCCAGCAGTTCCCCTTTCAACTATGGCTACACCTTC
j_call: TRBJ1-5; clone_size: NA; cdr3_length: 16; d_call: TRBD1; v_call: TRBV19; cdr3_aa: CASSPQGSRINQPQHF; cdr3_nt: TGTGCCAGTAGCCCACAGGGGTCGAGGATTAATCAGCCCCAGCATTTT
j_call: TRBJ2-2; clone_size: NA; cdr3_length: 15; d_call: TRBD1; v_call: TRBV6-5; cdr3_aa: CASRSGQGRTGELFF; cdr3_nt: TGTGCCAGCAGGTCGGGACAGGGTCGGACCGGGGAGCTGTTTTTT